The present T cell receptor beta chain was sequenced within a study of cytomegalovirus exposure and HLA in healthy donors. Study information: In a previous analysis, 120 million or so unique TCR beta sequences were found from some 180 million T cells.

This PCR relied on a set of 60 Vbeta primers and 13 Jbeta primers. Here immunoSEQ multiplex PCR was the method, and the copy in TCRdb shows in-frame clones only, minus some. The table includes around 160,000 clones, over 80% detected once. Despite likely unrecorded immune exposures, the donors were nominally healthy at the time of sampling. The CDR3 covers 14 residues. V was pared by 4 bases and J by 0 bases, with 3 bases of the junction left unmatched. Germline CDR1 reads MGHRA; CDR2 reads YSYEKL. This clone appeared a few times. J is TRBJ2-7 and V is TRBV4-1; 7 nucleotides agree with TRBD1. Sequencing used PBMCs. The origin of this receptor is a human donor in good health. CDR3 coding DNA: TGCGCCAGCAGCCCACAGGGGACCTCCTACGAGCAGTACTTC. Its protein product is CASSPQGTSYEQYF.